Following are 18 T cell receptor beta chains from one sample sequenced in a study of tumor-infiltrating lymphocytes in primary liver carcinoma. Starting from roughly 0.5 ug of total RNA, TCR beta cDNA was produced with a primer in the constant region. Amplification in three nested multiplex PCR rounds with slightly modified ARM-PCR gave rise to TCR beta libraries. The first two PCR rounds used TRBV1-TRBV30 primers with a Cbeta primer, approximately 10 cycles each. TCRdb used MiXCR to reprocess the multiplex PCR reads, holding one entry per CDR3 protein. The sample includes 300,000 to 350,000 distinct CDR3 sequences, less than 75% seen only once; the top ten take about 6%. Germline DNA was also extracted, and blood RNA was taken from unsorted whole blood. The sequenced material came from peripheral blood. The receptors were sampled from a middle-aged man with primary liver carcinoma and hepatitis B virus infection.

V and J are TRBV24-1 and TRBJ2-5; 8 bases fit TRBD1. The CDR3 length is 17 residues. Germline V gene data show CDR1 as KGHDR and CDR2 as SFDVKD. V gave up 2 bases and J gave up 5 bases; unmatched junction bases: 12. CDR3 bases: TGTGCCACCAGTGATTACAGCCTGGCAGGGGGCGTGGAGACCCAGTACTTC. Its protein is CATSDYSLAGGVETQYF.

Concerning this clonotype itself: Because the CDR3 is missing its conserved closing phenylalanine or tryptophan, this is likely a read error. The chain's CDR3 is CASRGTSGPYNEQFS. For the CDR3, the DNA is TGTGCCAGCAGGGGTACTAGCGGGCCCTACAATGAGCAGTTCTCC. The chain has TRBV14 and TRBJ2-1; 9 bases agree with TRBD2. This CDR3 spans 15 amino acids. Per the germline V gene, CDR1 is SGHDN and CDR2 is FVKESK. With V trimmed by 6 bases and J by 2 bases, 5 bases remained unmatched.

The chain uses TRBV6-1 and TRBJ2-7; D possibly corresponds to TRBD2 (5 bases). From germline, CDR1 is MNHNS and CDR2 SASEGT. Between the trimmed V and J ends, which lost 10 bases and 2 bases, there was a span of 15 bases. This CDR3 is built from 13 residues. The CDR3 here is CAMRSRVTYEQYF. CDR3 in DNA: TGTGCCATGAGATCGAGGGTCACCTACGAGCAGTACTTC.

There are a few counts of this clonotype. This sequence joins TRBV5-4 and TRBJ2-1; 14 bases map to TRBD2. CDR1 is SGHNT, CDR2 YYREEE, per germline (reference sequence). The ends lost 4 bases at V and 4 bases at J; junction bases unmatched: 4. The length of the CDR3 is 16 residues. CDR3 residues: CASSTGTSGGYNEQFF. Written as DNA, the CDR3 is TGTGCCAGCAGCACCGGGACTAGCGGGGGATACAATGAGCAGTTCTTC.

At least ten counts were recorded for this clonotype. The V and J genes are TRBV12-3 or TRBV12-4 and TRBJ1-1; D is ambiguous. V was clipped by 4 bases and J by 1 base, with 1 base between them. CDR3 size: 11 residues. The DNA for the CDR3 is TGTGCCAGCAGTTCGAACACTGAAGCTTTCTTT. Amino acid sequence: CASSSNTEAFF.

About this clonotype: A read error may be the cause here, since a much bigger clone is one base away. CDR3 nucleotides: TGTGCCAGCAGTTTATATCTAGTGGGAGAAGGGAAACCCTACAATGAGCAGTTCTTC. Translated: CASSLYLVGEGKPYNEQFF. This chain uses TRBV12-3 or TRBV12-4 with TRBJ2-1, with TRBD2 as a possible D gene (5 bases). Trimming cost V 2 bases and J 2 bases, with 22 bases left between them. The CDR3 covers 19 residues.

This clonotype showed up just once. At one end, the junction sequence differs from germline, possibly due to a read error. The chain links TRBV10-2 to TRBJ2-7; D is perhaps TRBD1 or TRBD2 (6 bases each). Germline CDR1 and CDR2: WSHSY and SAAADI. CDR3 size: 13 residues. In DNA, the CDR3 is TGCGCCGGCAGTGAGGTCAGGGGAGGCGAGCAGTACTTC. Its protein is CAGSEVRGGEQYF.

This clonotype was found many times. The chain combines TRBV28 with TRBJ2-3, with D possibly matching TRBD2 (5 bases). Germline V gives CDR1 MDHEN, CDR2 SYDVKM. The CDR3 loop spans 14 amino acids. V lost 6 bases to trimming and J lost 2 bases, with 12 bases between them. Written as DNA, the CDR3 is TGTGCCAGCAGCTTGTCGGGGAACACAGATACGCAGTATTTT. Translation gives CASSLSGNTDTQYF.

This clonotype turned up a few times. A much more abundant neighbour one base away suggests this may be a read error. The chain employs TRBV29-1 and TRBJ2-1; 10 bases fit TRBD2. The CDR3 has 13 amino acids. With 4 bases clipped from V and 6 bases from J, the junction kept 3 bases outside the gene matches. In germline, CDR1 is SQVTM, CDR2 ANQGSEA. CDR3 sequence: CSVGGTSVNEQFF. The CDR3 region has the DNA TGCAGCGTTGGCGGGACTAGCGTCAATGAGCAGTTCTTC.

The chain is built from TRBV6-2 or TRBV6-3 and TRBJ2-5, with D maybe TRBD1 (6 bases). The V end lost 2 bases, the J end lost 5 bases, and 9 bases lay between the germline ends. CDR1 and CDR2 from the germline V gene are MNHEY and SVGEGT. CDR3 length equals 13 residues. The CDR3 nucleotides read TGTGCCAGCAGTTACAGGGGGTTGGAGACCCAGTACTTC. This codes for CASSYRGLETQYF.

Regarding this clonotype: Germline is not matched at one junction end, which may reflect a read error. The chain has TRBV6-5 and TRBJ2-7; 8 nucleotides line up with TRBD2. This CDR3 has 14 amino acids. CDR1 and CDR2 from the germline V gene are MNHEY and SVGAGI. The CDR3 spells CVSSSLAGWDEQYF. CDR3 DNA sequence: TGTGTCAGCAGTTCCTTAGCGGGATGGGACGAGCAGTACTTC.

This chain uses TRBV11-2 with TRBJ2-2, with TRBD2 matching 7 bases. Per the germline V gene, CDR1 is SGHAT and CDR2 is FQNNGV. The CDR3 totals 14 residues. Trimming took 8 bases from V and 5 from J; bases not matched to a gene: 8. The CDR3: CASCLAGVTGELFF. The CDR3 region has the DNA TGTGCCAGCTGTCTTGCGGGGGTAACCGGGGAGCTGTTTTTT.

This clonotype was found many times. The V gene is TRBV10-3, the J gene TRBJ2-1; perhaps TRBD2 as D (6 bases). The ends were cut back, 10 bases at V and 5 bases at J, with 24 bases in the middle. CDR1 and CDR2 (germline): ENHRY, SYGVKD. The CDR3 runs 16 residues. The CDR3 DNA is TGTGCCACTTTATACTCACCCCTCGGGAGTAACAATGAGCAGTTCTTC. Protein sequence: CATLYSPLGSNNEQFF.

This chain joins TRBV7-8 and TRBJ2-7; D tentatively reads TRBD1 or TRBD2 (5 bases each). V was trimmed by 4 bases and J by 5 bases, leaving 15 bases between them. This CDR3 spans 14 amino acids. The V gene's germline CDR1 is SGHVS and CDR2 FQNEAQ. Here the CDR3 DNA reads TGTGCCAGCAGCTCGGCGGCAGGGAGCGACGAGCAGTACTTC. It encodes CASSSAAGSDEQYF.

With respect to this clonotype: Sequence at one end of the junction differs from germline and may be a read error. This chain's CDR3 is CASTLDRGSYEQYF. The DNA of the CDR3 is TGTGCCAGCACCTTAGATCGGGGTTCCTACGAGCAGTACTTC. The chain recombines TRBV11-2 with TRBJ2-7; a weak D match, TRBD2 (5 bases). Germline V gene data show CDR1 as SGHAT and CDR2 as FQNNGV. The CDR3 runs to 14 residues.

Note on this clonotype: One junction end disagrees with the germline gene, perhaps due to a read error. This chain joins TRBV5-6 and TRBJ2-1, with 12 bases aligning to TRBD2. The CDR3 has 15 residues. Looked up from germline, CDR1 is SGHDT and CDR2 is YYEEEE. CDR3 residues: CASSLTSGRTREQFF. The CDR3 DNA reads TGTGCCAGCAGCTTAACTAGCGGGAGGACGCGTGAGCAATTCTTC.

The rearrangement uses TRBV5-4 and TRBJ1-2; D call uncertain. The V gene lost 10 bases and the J gene lost 8 bases, with 24 bases spanning the gap. The CDR3 runs 14 residues. Germline V gives CDR1 SGHNT, CDR2 YYREEE (reference sequence). CDR3 residues: CAGSRGEERAGYTF. The CDR3 DNA reads TGTGCCGGCTCCCGGGGTGAGGAAAGGGCGGGCTACACCTTC.

At least ten counts were recorded for this clonotype. This chain joins TRBV6-1 and TRBJ1-1; D unresolved. Deletions cut 4 bases from V and 1 base from J, with 7 bases between. This CDR3 spans 13 amino acids. CDR1 is MNHNS and CDR2 is SASEGT in the germline V gene. The CDR3 here is CASSASENTEAFF. CDR3 DNA sequence: TGTGCCAGCAGTGCGTCCGAGAACACTGAAGCTTTCTTT.